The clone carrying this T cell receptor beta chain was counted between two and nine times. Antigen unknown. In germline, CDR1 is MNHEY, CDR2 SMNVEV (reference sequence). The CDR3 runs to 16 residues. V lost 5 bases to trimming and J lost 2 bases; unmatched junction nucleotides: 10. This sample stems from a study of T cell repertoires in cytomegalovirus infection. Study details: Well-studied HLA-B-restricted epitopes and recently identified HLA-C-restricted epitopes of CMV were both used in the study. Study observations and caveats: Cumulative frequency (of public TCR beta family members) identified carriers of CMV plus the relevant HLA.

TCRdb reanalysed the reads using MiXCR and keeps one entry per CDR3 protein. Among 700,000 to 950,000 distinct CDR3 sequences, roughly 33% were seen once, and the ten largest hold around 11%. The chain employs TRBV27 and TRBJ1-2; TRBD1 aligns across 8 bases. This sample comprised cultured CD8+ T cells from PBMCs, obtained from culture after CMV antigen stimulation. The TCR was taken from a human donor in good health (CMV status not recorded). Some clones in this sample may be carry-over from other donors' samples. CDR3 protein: CASSPVAGGPNYGYTF. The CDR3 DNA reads TGTGCCAGCAGTCCAGTTGCAGGGGGCCCGAACTATGGCTACACCTTC.